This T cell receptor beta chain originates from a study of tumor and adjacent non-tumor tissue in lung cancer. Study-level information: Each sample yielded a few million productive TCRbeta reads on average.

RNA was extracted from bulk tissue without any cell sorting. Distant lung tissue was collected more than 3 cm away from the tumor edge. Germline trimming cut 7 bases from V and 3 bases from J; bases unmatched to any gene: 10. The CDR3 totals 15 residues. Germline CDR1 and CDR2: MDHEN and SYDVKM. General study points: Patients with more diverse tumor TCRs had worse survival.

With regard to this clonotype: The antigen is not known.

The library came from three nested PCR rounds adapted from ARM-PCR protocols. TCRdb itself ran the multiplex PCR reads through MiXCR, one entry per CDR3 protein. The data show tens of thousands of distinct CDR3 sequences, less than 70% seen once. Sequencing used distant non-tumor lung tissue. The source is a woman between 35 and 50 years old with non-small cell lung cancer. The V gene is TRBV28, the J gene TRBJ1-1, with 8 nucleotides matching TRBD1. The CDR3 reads CASTLTGAEDTEAFF. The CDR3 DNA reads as TGTGCCAGCACCCTGACAGGGGCTGAAGACACTGAAGCTTTCTTT.